A selection of T cell receptor beta chains follows, all from one sample in a study of blood T cell repertoires in COVID-19. Clones were read by immunoSEQ multiplex PCR, and TCRdb kept only the in-frame ones, dropping some. The table includes some 150,000 clones, approximately 84% detected once. Source material: peripheral blood. The receptors derive from a human donor in a cohort sampled during active COVID-19. CDR3s include the opening cysteine and the closing phenylalanine or tryptophan. The order of the fields is V gene, J gene, D gene, clone size, CDR3 protein, CDR3 DNA. The D gene is left open where the match is weak. Clone size, where shown, is once, few, many, or a class for clones that have expanded.

V gene: TRBV27; J gene: TRBJ1-1; D gene: -; clone size: few; CDR3 protein: CASSARLNTEAFF; CDR3 DNA: TGTGCCAGCAGTGCGCGGCTCAACACTGAAGCTTTCTTT
V gene: TRBV11-2; J gene: TRBJ1-2; D gene: TRBD1; clone size: -; CDR3 protein: CASSTTGTGGVRGYTF; CDR3 DNA: TGTGCCAGCAGCACCACCGGGACAGGGGGCGTTAGAGGCTACACCTTC
V gene: TRBV5-8; J gene: TRBJ2-1; D gene: -; clone size: -; CDR3 protein: CASRRRPQGVNEQFF; CDR3 DNA: TGTGCCAGCAGACGGCGGCCCCAAGGGGTCAATGAGCAGTTCTTC
V gene: TRBV2; J gene: TRBJ2-1; D gene: -; clone size: -; CDR3 protein: CASSEARGYNEQFF; CDR3 DNA: TGTGCCAGCAGTGAAGCGAGGGGGTACAATGAGCAGTTCTTC
V gene: TRBV28; J gene: TRBJ1-1; D gene: TRBD1; clone size: -; CDR3 protein: CASSSTGDTEAFF; CDR3 DNA: TGTGCCAGCAGTTCGACAGGGGACACTGAAGCTTTCTTT
V gene: TRBV6-1; J gene: TRBJ2-5; D gene: -; clone size: few; CDR3 protein: CASSDPTAYQETQYF; CDR3 DNA: TGTGCCAGCAGTGACCCTACCGCGTACCAAGAGACCCAGTACTTC
V gene: TRBV27; J gene: TRBJ2-2; D gene: TRBD2; clone size: -; CDR3 protein: CASSFMGLAVSGELFF; CDR3 DNA: TGTGCCAGCAGTTTTATGGGACTAGCGGTGTCCGGGGAGCTGTTTTTT
V gene: TRBV11-2; J gene: TRBJ2-7; D gene: -; clone size: few; CDR3 protein: CASSRLTVSYEQYF; CDR3 DNA: TGTGCCAGCAGCCGCCTGACAGTCTCCTACGAGCAGTACTTC
V gene: TRBV6-1; J gene: TRBJ1-2; D gene: -; clone size: -; CDR3 protein: CASSEGGRESYTF; CDR3 DNA: TGTGCCAGCAGTGAGGGAGGGCGGGAGAGCTACACCTTC
V gene: TRBV7-9; J gene: TRBJ1-2; D gene: TRBD1; clone size: -; CDR3 protein: CASSQTGTGGYTF; CDR3 DNA: TGTGCCAGCAGCCAAACAGGGACAGGAGGCTACACCTTC
V gene: TRBV6-2/TRBV6-3; J gene: TRBJ2-1; D gene: -; clone size: -; CDR3 protein: CASSRGTSYNEQFF; CDR3 DNA: TGTGCCAGCAGTCGAGGGACATCTTACAATGAGCAGTTCTTC
V gene: TRBV4-2; J gene: TRBJ1-5; D gene: -; clone size: -; CDR3 protein: CASSQDGNQPQHF; CDR3 DNA: TGTGCCAGCAGCCAAGACGGCAATCAGCCCCAGCATTTT
V gene: TRBV7-3; J gene: TRBJ1-1; D gene: -; clone size: -; CDR3 protein: CASSFQGSTEAFF; CDR3 DNA: TGTGCCAGCAGCTTTCAGGGCAGCACTGAAGCTTTCTTT
V gene: TRBV9; J gene: TRBJ2-3; D gene: TRBD2; clone size: once; CDR3 protein: CASSESGGGRASDTQYF; CDR3 DNA: TGTGCCAGCAGCGAGTCGGGGGGCGGGAGGGCCTCAGATACGCAGTATTTT
V gene: TRBV7-2; J gene: TRBJ2-3; D gene: -; clone size: -; CDR3 protein: CASSLDFTDTQYF; CDR3 DNA: TGTGCCAGCAGCTTGGACTTCACAGATACGCAGTATTTT
V gene: TRBV18; J gene: TRBJ2-7; D gene: -; clone size: -; CDR3 protein: CASSPTLTAYEQYF; CDR3 DNA: TGTGCCAGCTCACCGACACTGACCGCCTACGAGCAGTACTTC
V gene: TRBV6-2/TRBV6-3; J gene: TRBJ1-5; D gene: -; clone size: once; CDR3 protein: CASSYGPARQPQHF; CDR3 DNA: TGTGCCAGCAGTTACGGGCCAGCCCGGCAGCCCCAGCATTTT